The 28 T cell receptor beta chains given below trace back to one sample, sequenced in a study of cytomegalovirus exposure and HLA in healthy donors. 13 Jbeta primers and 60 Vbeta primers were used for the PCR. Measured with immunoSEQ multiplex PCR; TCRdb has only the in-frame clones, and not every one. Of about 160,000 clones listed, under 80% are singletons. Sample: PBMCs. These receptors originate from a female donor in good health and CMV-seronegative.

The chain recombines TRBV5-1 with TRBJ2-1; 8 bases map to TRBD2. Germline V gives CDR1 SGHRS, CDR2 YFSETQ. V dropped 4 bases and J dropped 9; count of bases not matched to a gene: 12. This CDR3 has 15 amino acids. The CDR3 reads CASSVDPTSVAEQFF. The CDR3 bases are TGCGCCAGCAGCGTGGACCCGACTAGCGTGGCTGAGCAGTTCTTC.

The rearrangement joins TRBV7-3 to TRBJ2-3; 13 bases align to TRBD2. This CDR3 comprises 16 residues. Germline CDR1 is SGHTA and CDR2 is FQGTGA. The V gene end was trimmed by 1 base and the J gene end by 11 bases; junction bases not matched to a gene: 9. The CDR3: CASSLMGTSGIQGQYF. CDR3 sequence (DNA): TGTGCCAGCAGCTTAATGGGGACTAGCGGGATTCAGGGGCAGTATTTT.

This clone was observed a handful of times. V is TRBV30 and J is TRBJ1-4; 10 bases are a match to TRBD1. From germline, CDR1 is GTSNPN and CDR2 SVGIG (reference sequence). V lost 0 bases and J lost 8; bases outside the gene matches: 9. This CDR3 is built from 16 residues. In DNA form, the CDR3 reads TGTGCCTGGAGTGTAATGATGGGACAGGGGAGGGAAAAACTGTTTTTT. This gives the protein CAWSVMMGQGREKLFF.

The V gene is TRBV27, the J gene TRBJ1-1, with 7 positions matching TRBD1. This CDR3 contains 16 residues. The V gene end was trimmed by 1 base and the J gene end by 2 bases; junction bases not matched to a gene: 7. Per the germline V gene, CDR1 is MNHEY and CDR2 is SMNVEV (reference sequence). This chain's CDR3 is CASSLLTGNLNTEAFF. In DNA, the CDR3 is TGTGCCAGCAGTTTATTGACAGGGAACCTCAACACTGAAGCTTTCTTT.

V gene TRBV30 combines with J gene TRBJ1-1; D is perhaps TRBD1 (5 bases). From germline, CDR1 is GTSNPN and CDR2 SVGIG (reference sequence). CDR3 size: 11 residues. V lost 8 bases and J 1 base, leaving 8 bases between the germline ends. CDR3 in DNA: TGTGCCAACAGGTGGAACACTGAAGCTTTCTTT. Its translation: CANRWNTEAFF.

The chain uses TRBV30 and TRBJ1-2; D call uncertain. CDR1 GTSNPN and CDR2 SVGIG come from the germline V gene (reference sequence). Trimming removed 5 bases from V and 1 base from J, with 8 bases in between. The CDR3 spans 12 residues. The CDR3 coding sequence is TGTGCCTGGGCGACTGATAACTATGGCTACACCTTC. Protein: CAWATDNYGYTF.

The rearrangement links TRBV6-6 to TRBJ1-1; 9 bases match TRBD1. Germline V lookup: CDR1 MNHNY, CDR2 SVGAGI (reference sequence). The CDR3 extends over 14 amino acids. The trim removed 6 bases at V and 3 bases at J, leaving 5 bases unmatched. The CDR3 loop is CASSLTGGDTEAFF. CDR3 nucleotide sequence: TGTGCCAGCAGCCTGACAGGGGGGGACACTGAAGCTTTCTTT.

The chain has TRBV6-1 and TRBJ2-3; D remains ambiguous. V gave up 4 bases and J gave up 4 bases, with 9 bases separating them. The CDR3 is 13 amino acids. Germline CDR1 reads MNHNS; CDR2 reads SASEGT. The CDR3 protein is CASSALLADTQYF. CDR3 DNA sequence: TGTGCCAGCAGTGCCCTTCTAGCAGATACGCAGTATTTT.

The DNA for the CDR3 is TGTGCCAGCAGCTTGCGAGCGTCGGTCTACGAGCAGTACTTC. Translated, it gives CASSLRASVYEQYF. The gene calls are TRBV5-6 and TRBJ2-7, with D uncertain. CDR3 length: 14 residues. V was cut by 1 base and J by 3 bases, with 11 bases left in between. Looked up from germline, CDR1 is SGHDT and CDR2 is YYEEEE.

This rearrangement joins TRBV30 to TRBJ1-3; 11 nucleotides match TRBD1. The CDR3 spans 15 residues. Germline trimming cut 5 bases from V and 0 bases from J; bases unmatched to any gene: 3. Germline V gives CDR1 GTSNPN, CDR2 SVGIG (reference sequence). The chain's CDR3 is CAWGQGARSGNTIYF. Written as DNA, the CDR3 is TGTGCCTGGGGACAGGGGGCCCGCTCTGGAAACACCATATATTTT.

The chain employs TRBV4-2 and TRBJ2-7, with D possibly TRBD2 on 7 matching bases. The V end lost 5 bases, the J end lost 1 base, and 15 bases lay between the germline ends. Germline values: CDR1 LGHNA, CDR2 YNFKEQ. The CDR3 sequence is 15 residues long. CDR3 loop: CASSWGLAESYEQYF. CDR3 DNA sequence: TGTGCCAGCAGCTGGGGGCTAGCGGAATCCTACGAGCAGTACTTC.

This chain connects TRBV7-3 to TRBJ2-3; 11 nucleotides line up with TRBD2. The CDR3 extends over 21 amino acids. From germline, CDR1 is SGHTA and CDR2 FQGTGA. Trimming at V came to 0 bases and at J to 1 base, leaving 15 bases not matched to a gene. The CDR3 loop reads CASSLTPGGLAGAGGTDTQYF. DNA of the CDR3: TGTGCCAGCAGCTTAACTCCTGGTGGACTAGCGGGTGCAGGAGGCACAGATACGCAGTATTTT.

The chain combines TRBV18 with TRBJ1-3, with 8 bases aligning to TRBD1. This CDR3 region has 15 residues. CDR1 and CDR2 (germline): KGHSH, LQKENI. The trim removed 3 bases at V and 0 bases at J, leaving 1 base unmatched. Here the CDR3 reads CASSPDRASGNTIYF. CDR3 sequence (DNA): TGTGCCAGCTCACCGGACAGGGCCTCTGGAAACACCATATATTTT.

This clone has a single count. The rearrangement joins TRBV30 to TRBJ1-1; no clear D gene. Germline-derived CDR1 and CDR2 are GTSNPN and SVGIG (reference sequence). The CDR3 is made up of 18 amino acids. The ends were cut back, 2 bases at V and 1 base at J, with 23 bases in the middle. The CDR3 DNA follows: TGTGCCTGGAGTCCGGCGGGGATCTCGTCTAGTTCGAACACTGAAGCTTTCTTT. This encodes CAWSPAGISSSSNTEAFF.

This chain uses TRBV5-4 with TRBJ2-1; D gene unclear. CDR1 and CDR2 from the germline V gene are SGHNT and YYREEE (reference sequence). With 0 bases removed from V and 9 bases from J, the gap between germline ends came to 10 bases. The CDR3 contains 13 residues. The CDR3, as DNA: TGTGCCAGCAGCTTGGACTCCCCCGGTGAGCAGTTCTTC. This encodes CASSLDSPGEQFF.

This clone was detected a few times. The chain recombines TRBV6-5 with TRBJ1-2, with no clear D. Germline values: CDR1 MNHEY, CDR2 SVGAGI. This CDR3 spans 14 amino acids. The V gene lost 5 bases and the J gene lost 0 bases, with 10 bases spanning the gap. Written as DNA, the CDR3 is TGTGCCAGCAGTGAATATCAGTCTAACTATGGCTACACCTTC. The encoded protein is CASSEYQSNYGYTF.

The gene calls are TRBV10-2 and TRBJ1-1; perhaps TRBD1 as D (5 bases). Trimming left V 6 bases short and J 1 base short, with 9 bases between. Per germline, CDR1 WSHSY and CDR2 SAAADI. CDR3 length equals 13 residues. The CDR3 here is CASRWGPNTEAFF. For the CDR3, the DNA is TGCGCCAGCAGGTGGGGCCCGAACACTGAAGCTTTCTTT.

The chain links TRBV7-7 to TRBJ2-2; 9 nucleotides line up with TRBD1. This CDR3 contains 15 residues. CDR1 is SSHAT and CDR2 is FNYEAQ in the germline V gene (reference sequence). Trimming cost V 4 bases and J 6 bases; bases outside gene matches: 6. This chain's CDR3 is CASSSTGGVAGELFF. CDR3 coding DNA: TGTGCCAGCAGCTCAACAGGGGGCGTAGCCGGGGAGCTGTTTTTT.

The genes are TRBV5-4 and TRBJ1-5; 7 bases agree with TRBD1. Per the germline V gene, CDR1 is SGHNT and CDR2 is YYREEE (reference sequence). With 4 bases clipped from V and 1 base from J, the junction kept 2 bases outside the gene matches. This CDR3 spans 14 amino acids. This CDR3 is CASSPGQSNQPQHF. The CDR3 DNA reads TGTGCCAGCAGCCCGGGACAGAGCAATCAGCCCCAGCATTTT.

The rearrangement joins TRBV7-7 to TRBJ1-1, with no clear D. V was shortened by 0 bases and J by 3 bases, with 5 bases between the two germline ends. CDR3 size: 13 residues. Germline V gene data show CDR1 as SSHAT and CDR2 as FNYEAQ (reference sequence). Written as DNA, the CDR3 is TGTGCCAGCAGCTTAGCGCAGGACACTGAAGCTTTCTTT. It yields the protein CASSLAQDTEAFF.

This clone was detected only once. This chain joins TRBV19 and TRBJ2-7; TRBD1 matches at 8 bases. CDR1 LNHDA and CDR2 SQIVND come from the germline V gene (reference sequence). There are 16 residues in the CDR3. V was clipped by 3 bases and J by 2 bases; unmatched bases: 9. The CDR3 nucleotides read TGTGCCAGTAGTATCTCAACAGGGGGGTCACCCTACGAGCAGTACTTC. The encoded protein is CASSISTGGSPYEQYF.

Here the CDR3 DNA reads TGTGCCAGCAGCTTTAGGACTAGCGCCTCCTACAATGAGCAGTTCTTC. Translated: CASSFRTSASYNEQFF. The chain combines TRBV5-4 with TRBJ2-1; TRBD2 matches 9 bases. J was trimmed by 0 bases and V by 2 bases; bases with no gene match: 3. The CDR3 loop spans 16 amino acids. Germline-derived CDR1 and CDR2 are SGHNT and YYREEE (reference sequence).

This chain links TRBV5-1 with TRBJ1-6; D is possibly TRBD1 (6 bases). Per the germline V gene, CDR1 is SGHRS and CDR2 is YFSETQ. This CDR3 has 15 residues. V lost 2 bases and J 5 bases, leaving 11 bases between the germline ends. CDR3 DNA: TGCGCCAGCAGCTTAAACAGGGAAAATAATTCACCCCTCCACTTT. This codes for CASSLNRENNSPLHF. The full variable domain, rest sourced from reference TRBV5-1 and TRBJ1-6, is KAGVTQTPRYLIKTRGQQVTLSCSPISGHRSVSWYQQTPGQGLQFLFEYFSETQRNKGNFPGRFSGRQFSNSRSEMNVSTLELGDSALYLCASSLNRENNSPLHFGNGTRLTVT.

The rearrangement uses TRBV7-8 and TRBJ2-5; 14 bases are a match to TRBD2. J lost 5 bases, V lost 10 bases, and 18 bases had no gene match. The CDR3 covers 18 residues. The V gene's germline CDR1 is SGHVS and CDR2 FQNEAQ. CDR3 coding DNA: TGTGCCACCCCCGGGTCTTCAGGGACTAGCGGGGGAAGGGAGACCCAGTACTTC. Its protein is CATPGSSGTSGGRETQYF.

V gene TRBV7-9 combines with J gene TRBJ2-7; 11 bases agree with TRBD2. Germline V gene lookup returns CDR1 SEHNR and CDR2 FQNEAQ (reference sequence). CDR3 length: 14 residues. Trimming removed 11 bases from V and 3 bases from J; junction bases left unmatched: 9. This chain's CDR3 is CAGDLGTSGYEQYF. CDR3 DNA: TGTGCCGGAGACTTAGGGACTAGCGGCTACGAGCAGTACTTC.

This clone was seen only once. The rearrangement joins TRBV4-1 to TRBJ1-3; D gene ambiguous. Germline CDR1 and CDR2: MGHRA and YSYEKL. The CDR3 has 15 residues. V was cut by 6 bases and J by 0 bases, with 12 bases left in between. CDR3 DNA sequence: TGCGCCAGCAGGCCAAGTATTAGCTCTGGAAACACCATATATTTT. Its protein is CASRPSISSGNTIYF.

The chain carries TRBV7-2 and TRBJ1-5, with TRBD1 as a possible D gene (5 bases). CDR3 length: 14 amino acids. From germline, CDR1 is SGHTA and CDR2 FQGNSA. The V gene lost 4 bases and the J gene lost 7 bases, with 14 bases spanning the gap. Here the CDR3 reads CASSSTGLLQPQHF. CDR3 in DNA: TGTGCCAGCAGCTCCACAGGCCTCCTGCAGCCCCAGCATTTT. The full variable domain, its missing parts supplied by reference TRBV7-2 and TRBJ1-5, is GAGVSQSPSNKVTEKGKDVELRCDPISGHTALYWYRQSLGQGLEFLIYFQGNSAPDKSGLPSDRFSAERTGGSVSTLTIQRTQQEDSAVYLCASSSTGLLQPQHFGDGTRLSIL.

CDR3 DNA: TGTGCCAGCAGTAGTAGCGGGGGAGAAAACATTCAGTACTTC. This sequence encodes CASSSSGGENIQYF. This sequence joins TRBV2 and TRBJ2-4; 9 bases agree with TRBD2. Germline trimming cut 5 bases from V and 5 bases from J; bases unmatched to any gene: 4. The germline V gene has CDR1 SNHLY and CDR2 FYNNEI. This CDR3 is built from 14 residues.